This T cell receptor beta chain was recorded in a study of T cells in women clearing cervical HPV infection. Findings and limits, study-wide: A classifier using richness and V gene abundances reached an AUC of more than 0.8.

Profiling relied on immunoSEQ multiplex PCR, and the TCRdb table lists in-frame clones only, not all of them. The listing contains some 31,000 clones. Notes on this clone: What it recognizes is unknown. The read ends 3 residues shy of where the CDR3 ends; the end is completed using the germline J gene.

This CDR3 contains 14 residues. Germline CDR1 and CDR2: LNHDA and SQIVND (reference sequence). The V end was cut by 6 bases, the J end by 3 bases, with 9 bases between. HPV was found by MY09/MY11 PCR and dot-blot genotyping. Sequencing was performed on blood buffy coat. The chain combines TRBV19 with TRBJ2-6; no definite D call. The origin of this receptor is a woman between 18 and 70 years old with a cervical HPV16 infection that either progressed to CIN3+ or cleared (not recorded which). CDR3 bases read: TGTGCCAGTAGGGCCTCCCTTGGGGCCAACGTC. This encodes CASRASLGANV. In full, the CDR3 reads CASRASLGANVLTF.